The 2 T cell receptor beta chains below were found in one sample sequenced in a study of blood T cell repertoires in COVID-19. Sequencing used immunoSEQ multiplex PCR; TCRdb keeps in-frame clones, though not all of them. The sample comprises approximately 180,000 clones, 80% to 90% of which are singletons, and 2% to 3% rests with the top ten. Sample: peripheral blood. All receptors derive from a man aged 35-49 years with active or convalescent COVID-19.

The chain is built from TRBV6-2 or TRBV6-3 and TRBJ1-1; a possible D gene is TRBD1 (6 bases). V shed 5 bases and J shed 4 bases, with 20 bases lying between them. The CDR3 runs 16 residues. Germline loops: CDR1 MNHEY, CDR2 SVGEGT. For the CDR3, the DNA is TGTGCCAGCAGTACTCGAATGTGGGGGCGGAGCACTGAAGCTTTCTTT. Translation gives CASSTRMWGRSTEAFF.

CDR3 protein: CASSPTSGWLDTQYF. CDR3 bases: TGTGCCAGCAGCCCGACTAGCGGGTGGTTGGATACGCAGTATTTT. The chain carries TRBV11-2 and TRBJ2-3, with 10 bases fitting TRBD2. Germline V gene data show CDR1 as SGHAT and CDR2 as FQNNGV. The CDR3 length is 15 residues. V lost 5 bases to trimming and J lost 6 bases; unmatched junction nucleotides: 8. Filled out from reference TRBV11-2 and TRBJ2-3, the complete variable domain reads EAGVAQSPRYKIIEKRQSVAFWCNPISGHATLYWYQQILGQGPKLLIQFQNNGVVDDSQLPKDRFSAERLKGVDSTLKIQPAKLEDSAVYLCASSPTSGWLDTQYFGPGTRLTVL.